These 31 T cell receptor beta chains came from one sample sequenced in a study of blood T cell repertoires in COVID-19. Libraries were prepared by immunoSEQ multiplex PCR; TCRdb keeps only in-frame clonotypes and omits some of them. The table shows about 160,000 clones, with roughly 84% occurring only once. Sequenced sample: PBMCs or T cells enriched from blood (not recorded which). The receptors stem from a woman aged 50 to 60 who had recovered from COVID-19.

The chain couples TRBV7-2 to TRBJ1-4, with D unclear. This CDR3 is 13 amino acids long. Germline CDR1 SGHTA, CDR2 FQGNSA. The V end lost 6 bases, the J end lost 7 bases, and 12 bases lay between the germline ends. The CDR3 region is CASRSSIAEKLFF. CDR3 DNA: TGTGCCAGCAGGTCAAGCATTGCTGAAAAACTGTTTTTT.

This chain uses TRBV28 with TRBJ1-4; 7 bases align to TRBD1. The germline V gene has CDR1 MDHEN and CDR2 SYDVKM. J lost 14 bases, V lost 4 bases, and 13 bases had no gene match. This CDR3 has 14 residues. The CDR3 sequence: CASSSPGQEGSLFF. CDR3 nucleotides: TGTGCCAGCAGTTCACCAGGACAGGAAGGTTCGCTGTTTTTT.

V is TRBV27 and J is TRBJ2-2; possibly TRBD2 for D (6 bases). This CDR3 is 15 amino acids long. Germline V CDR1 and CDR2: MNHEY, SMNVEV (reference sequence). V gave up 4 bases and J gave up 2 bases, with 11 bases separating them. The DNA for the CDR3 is TGTGCCAGCAGTTCCTCCGGGAGAAACACCGGGGAGCTGTTTTTT. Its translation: CASSSSGRNTGELFF.

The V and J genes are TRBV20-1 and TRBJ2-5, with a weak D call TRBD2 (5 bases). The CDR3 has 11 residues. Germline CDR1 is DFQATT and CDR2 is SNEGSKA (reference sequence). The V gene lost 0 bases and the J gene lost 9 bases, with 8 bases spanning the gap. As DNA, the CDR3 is TGCAGTGCTAGAGATCCCGGGGCCCAGTACTTC. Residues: CSARDPGAQYF.

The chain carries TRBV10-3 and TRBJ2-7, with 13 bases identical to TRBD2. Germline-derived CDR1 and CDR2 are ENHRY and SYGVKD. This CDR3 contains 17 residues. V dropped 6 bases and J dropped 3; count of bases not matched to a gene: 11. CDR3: CAIRSTSGRSTDYEQYF. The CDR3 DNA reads TGTGCCATCAGATCGACTAGCGGGAGGTCGACGGACTACGAGCAGTACTTC.

The CDR3 spells CASSSEGSLPYNEQFF. CDR3 sequence (DNA): TGTGCCAGCAGCTCAGAGGGGAGCTTACCCTACAATGAGCAGTTCTTC. The chain employs TRBV11-3 and TRBJ2-1; D possibly uses TRBD1 or TRBD2 (5 bases each). The CDR3 loop spans 16 amino acids. Looked up from germline, CDR1 is SGHNT and CDR2 is YENEEA. Trimming pared 4 bases from V and 2 bases from J, leaving 15 bases between. The full variable domain, with the rest looked up from reference TRBV11-3 and TRBJ2-1, is EAGVVQSPRYKIIEKKQPVAFWCNPISGHNTLYWYLQNLGQGPELLIRYENEEAVDDSQLPKDRFSAERLKGVDSTLKIQPAELGDSAVYLCASSSEGSLPYNEQFFGPGTRLTVL.

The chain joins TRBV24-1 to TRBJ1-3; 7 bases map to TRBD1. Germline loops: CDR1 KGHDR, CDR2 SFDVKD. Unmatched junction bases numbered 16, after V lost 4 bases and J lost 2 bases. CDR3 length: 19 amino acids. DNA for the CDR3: TGTGCCACCAGTGACCAGGGACAGCAAAGGGGCGTTCCTGGAAACACCATATATTTT. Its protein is CATSDQGQQRGVPGNTIYF.

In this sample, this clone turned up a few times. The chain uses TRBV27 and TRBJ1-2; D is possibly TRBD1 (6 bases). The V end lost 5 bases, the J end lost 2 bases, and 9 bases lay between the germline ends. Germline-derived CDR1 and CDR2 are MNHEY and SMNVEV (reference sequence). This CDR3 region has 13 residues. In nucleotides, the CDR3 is TGTGCCAGCAGTACCGACAGGAACTATGGCTACACCTTC. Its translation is CASSTDRNYGYTF.

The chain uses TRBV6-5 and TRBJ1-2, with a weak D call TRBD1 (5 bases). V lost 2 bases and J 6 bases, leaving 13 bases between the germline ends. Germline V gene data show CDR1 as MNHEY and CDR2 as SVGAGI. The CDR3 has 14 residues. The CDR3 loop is CASSYLSGLDGYTF. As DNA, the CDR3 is TGTGCCAGCAGTTACCTCTCAGGGTTGGATGGCTACACCTTC.

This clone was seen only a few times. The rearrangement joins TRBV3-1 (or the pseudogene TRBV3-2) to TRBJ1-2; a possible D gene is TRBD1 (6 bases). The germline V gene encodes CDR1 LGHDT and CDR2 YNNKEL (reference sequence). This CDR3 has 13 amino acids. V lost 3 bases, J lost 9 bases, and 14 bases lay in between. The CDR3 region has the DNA TGTGCCAGCAGCCACACAGGGACATCGAGCTACACCTTC. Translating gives CASSHTGTSSYTF.

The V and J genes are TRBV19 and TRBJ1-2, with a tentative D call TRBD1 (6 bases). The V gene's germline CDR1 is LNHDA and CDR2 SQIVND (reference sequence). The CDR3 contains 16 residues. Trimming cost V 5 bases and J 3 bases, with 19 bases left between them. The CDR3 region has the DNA TGTGCCAGTAGTCCTTACTCCCTGGGACATCACTATGGCTACACCTTC. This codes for CASSPYSLGHHYGYTF.

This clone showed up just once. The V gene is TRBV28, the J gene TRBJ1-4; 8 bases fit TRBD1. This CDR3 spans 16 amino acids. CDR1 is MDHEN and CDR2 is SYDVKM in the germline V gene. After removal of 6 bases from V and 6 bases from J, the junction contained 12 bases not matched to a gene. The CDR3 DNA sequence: TGTGCCAGCAGCCTAGGACAGGGATTGGGGTATGAAAAACTGTTTTTT. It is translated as CASSLGQGLGYEKLFF.

The CDR3 nucleotides read TGTGCCAGCAGGGGGACAGCGTTCTATGGCTACACCTTC. Protein sequence: CASRGTAFYGYTF. The V gene is TRBV6-6, the J gene TRBJ1-2; TRBD1 matches at 7 bases. The germline V gene encodes CDR1 MNHNY and CDR2 SVGAGI (reference sequence). V lost 6 bases to trimming and J lost 4 bases; unmatched junction nucleotides: 5. This CDR3 is built from 13 residues.

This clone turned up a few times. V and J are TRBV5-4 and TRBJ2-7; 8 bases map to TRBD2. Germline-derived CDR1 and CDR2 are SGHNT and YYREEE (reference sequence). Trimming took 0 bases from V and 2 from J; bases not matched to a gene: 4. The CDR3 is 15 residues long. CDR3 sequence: CASSLGGRFPYEQYF. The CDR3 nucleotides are TGTGCCAGCAGCTTGGGCGGGAGGTTCCCCTACGAGCAGTACTTC. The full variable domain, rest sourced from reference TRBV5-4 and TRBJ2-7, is ETGVTQSPTHLIKTRGQQVTLRCSSQSGHNTVSWYQQALGQGPQFIFQYYREEENGRGNFPPRFSGLQFPNYSSELNVNALELDDSALYLCASSLGGRFPYEQYFGPGTRLTVT.

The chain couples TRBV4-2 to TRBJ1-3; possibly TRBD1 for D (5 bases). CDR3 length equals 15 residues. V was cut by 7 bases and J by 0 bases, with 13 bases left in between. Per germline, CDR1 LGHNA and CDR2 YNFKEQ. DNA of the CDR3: TGTGCCAGCACCCCCAGGGAGGACTCTGGAAACACCATATATTTT. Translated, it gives CASTPREDSGNTIYF.

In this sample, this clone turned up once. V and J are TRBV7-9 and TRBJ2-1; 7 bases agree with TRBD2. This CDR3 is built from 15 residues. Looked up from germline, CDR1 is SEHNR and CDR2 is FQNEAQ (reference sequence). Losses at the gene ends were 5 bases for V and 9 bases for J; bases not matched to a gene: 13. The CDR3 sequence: CASSVTAGLLSEQFF. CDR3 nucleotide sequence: TGTGCCAGCAGCGTAACAGCGGGACTCTTAAGTGAGCAGTTCTTC.

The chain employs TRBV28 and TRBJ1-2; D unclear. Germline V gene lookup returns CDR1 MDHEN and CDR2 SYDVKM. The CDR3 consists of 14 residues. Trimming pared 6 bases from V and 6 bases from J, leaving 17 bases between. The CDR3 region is CASSPRHLSDGYTF. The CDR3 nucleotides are TGTGCCAGCAGCCCCCGACACCTCTCCGATGGCTACACCTTC.

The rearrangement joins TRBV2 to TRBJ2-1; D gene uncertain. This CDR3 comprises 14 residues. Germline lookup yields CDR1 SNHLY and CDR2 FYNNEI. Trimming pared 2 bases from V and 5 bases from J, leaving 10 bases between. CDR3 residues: CASSESAADNEQFF. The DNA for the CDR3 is TGTGCCAGCAGTGAATCGGCCGCGGACAATGAGCAGTTCTTC.

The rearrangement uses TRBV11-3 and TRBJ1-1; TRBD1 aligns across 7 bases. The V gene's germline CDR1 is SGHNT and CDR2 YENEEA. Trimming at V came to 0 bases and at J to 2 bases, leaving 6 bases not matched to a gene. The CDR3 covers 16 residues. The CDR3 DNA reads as TGTGCCAGCAGCTTAGATATTAGGGGGCTCAACACTGAAGCTTTCTTT. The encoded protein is CASSLDIRGLNTEAFF.

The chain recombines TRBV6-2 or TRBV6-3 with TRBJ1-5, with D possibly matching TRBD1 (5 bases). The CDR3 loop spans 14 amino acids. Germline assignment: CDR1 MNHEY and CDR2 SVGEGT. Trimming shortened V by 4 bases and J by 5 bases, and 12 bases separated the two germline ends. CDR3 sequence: CASSFTLGHQPQHF. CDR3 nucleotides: TGTGCCAGCAGTTTCACATTGGGGCATCAGCCCCAGCATTTT.

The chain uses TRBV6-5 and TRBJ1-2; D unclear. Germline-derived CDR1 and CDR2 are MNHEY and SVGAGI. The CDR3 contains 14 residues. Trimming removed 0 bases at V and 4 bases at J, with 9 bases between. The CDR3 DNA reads TGTGCCAGCAGTTACTCGACTGGAACCTATGGCTACACCTTC. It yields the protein CASSYSTGTYGYTF.

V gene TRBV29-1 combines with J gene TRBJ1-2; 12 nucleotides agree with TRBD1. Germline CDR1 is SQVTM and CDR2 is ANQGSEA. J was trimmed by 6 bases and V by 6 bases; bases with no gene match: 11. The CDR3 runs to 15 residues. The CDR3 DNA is TGCAGCGTGGCCGATCCGGGACAGGGGGCGAATGGCTACACCTTC. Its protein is CSVADPGQGANGYTF.

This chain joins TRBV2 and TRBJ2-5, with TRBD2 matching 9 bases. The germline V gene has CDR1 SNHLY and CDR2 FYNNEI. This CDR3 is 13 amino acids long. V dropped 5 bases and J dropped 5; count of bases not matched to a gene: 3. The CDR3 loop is CASSTLAGETQYF. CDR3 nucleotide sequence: TGTGCCAGCAGTACCCTAGCGGGGGAGACCCAGTACTTC. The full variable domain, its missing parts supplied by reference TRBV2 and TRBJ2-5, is EPEVTQTPSHQVTQMGQEVILRCVPISNHLYFYWYRQILGQKVEFLVSFYNNEISEKSEIFDDQFSVERPDGSNFTLKIRSTKLEDSAMYFCASSTLAGETQYFGPGTRLLVL.

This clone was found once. CDR3 in amino acids: CASSLSFSGGSYNEQFF. CDR3 nucleotides: TGTGCCAGCAGCTTATCCTTTAGCGGAGGCTCCTACAATGAGCAGTTCTTC. The rearrangement uses TRBV7-9 and TRBJ2-1, with D perhaps TRBD2 (6 bases). The germline V and J ends were trimmed by 2 bases and 0 bases, with 14 bases remaining between them. CDR3 length: 17 residues. The germline V gene encodes CDR1 SEHNR and CDR2 FQNEAQ (reference sequence).

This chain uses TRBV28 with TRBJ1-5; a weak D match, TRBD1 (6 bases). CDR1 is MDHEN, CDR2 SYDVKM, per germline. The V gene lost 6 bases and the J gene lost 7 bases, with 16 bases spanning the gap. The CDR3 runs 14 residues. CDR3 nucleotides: TGTGCCAGCAGATATCAGGGGCTGGGGCAGCCCCAGCATTTT. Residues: CASRYQGLGQPQHF. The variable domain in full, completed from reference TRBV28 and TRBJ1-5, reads DVKVTQSSRYLVKRTGEKVFLECVQDMDHENMFWYRQDPGLGLRLIYFSYDVKMKEKGDIPEGYSVSREKKERFSLILESASTNQTSMYLCASRYQGLGQPQHFGDGTRLSIL.

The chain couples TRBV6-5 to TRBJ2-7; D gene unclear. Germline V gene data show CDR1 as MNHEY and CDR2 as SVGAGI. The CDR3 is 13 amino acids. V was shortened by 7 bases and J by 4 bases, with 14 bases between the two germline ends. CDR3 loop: CASKRGSAYEQYF. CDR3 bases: TGTGCCAGCAAGAGAGGCAGTGCGTACGAGCAGTACTTC.

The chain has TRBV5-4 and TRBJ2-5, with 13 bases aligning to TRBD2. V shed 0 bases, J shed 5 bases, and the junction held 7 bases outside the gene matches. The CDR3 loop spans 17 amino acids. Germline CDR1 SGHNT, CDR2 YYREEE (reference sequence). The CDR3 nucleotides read TGTGCCAGCAGCTTGGCACTAGCGGGAGGGCCTCGTGAGACCCAGTACTTC. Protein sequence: CASSLALAGGPRETQYF.

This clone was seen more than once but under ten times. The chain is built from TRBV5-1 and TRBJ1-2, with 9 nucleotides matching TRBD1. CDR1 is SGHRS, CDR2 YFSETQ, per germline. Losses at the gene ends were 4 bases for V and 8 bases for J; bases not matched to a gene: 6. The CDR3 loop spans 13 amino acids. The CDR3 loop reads CASSPGQGLGYTF. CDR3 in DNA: TGCGCCAGCAGCCCTGGACAGGGGTTAGGCTACACCTTC.

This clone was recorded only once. CDR3 coding DNA: TGTGCCAGCAGTTTCTCCGGTAGCGGGAGAAATCCGAGGGAGTTCTTC. Protein product: CASSFSGSGRNPREFF. The chain combines TRBV28 with TRBJ2-1; TRBD2 matches 9 bases. Germline CDR1 and CDR2: MDHEN and SYDVKM. V lost 3 bases, J lost 14 bases, and 17 bases stayed unmatched. The CDR3 is made up of 16 amino acids. Using reference TRBV28 and TRBJ2-1 for the parts outside the CDR3, the full variable domain is DVKVTQSSRYLVKRTGEKVFLECVQDMDHENMFWYRQDPGLGLRLIYFSYDVKMKEKGDIPEGYSVSREKKERFSLILESASTNQTSMYLCASSFSGSGRNPREFFGPGTRLTVL.

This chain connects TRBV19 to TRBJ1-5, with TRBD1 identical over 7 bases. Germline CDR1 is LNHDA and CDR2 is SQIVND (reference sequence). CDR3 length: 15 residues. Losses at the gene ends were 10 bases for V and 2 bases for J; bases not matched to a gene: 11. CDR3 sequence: CATTARQGGNQPQHF. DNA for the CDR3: TGTGCCACCACAGCAAGACAGGGCGGCAATCAGCCCCAGCATTTT.

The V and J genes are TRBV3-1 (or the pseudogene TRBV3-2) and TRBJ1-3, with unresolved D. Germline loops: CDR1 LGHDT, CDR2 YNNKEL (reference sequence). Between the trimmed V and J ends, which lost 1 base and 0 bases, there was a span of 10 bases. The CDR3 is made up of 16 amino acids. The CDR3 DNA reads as TGTGCCAGCAGCCAAGCTAGGCCCAGCTCTGGAAACACCATATATTTT. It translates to CASSQARPSSGNTIYF.